One and the same sample provided the 30 T cell receptor beta chains below, sequenced in a study of PD-1 blockade in classical Hodgkin lymphoma. Each patient's relapse followed autologous stem cell transplantation, and brentuximab vedotin exposure varied. Purification of CD4+ T cells from thawed PBMCs was performed via magnetic negative selection. Profiled with immunoSEQ multiplex PCR; TCRdb holds only in-frame clones, not every one. Of tens of thousands of clones in the sample, approximately 80% were seen once. This material consisted of CD4+ T cells from blood, taken at baseline. These receptors came from a human donor with classical Hodgkin lymphoma.

The V and J genes are TRBV9 and TRBJ2-7; D is possibly TRBD2 (6 bases). The germline CDR1 and CDR2 sequences are SGDLS and YYNGEE. V lost 3 bases to trimming and J lost 0 bases, with 13 bases between them. The CDR3 length is 15 residues. DNA for the CDR3: TGTGCCAGCAGCGCCCGGGACTCAACCTCCTACGAGCAGTACTTC. Translation gives CASSARDSTSYEQYF.

The J gene is TRBJ2-5, the V gene TRBV7-6, with D possibly TRBD2 on 6 matching bases. V lost 1 base, J lost 9 bases, and 12 bases lay in between. This CDR3 region has 13 residues. The germline CDR1 and CDR2 sequences are SGHVS and FNYEAQ. The CDR3 region has the DNA TGTGCCAGCAGCTTAGAGGAGGGCGTGGCCCAGTACTTC. Its protein product is CASSLEEGVAQYF.

The gene calls are TRBV6-5 and TRBJ1-6, with D uncertain. Germline V gene data show CDR1 as MNHEY and CDR2 as SVGAGI. This CDR3 region has 15 residues. V was cut by 0 bases and J by 10 bases, with 13 bases left in between. Here the CDR3 reads CASSYSLDEGSPLHF. As DNA, the CDR3 is TGTGCCAGCAGTTACTCGTTGGACGAGGGCTCACCCCTCCACTTT.

The chain has TRBV4-2 and TRBJ1-4; D perhaps matches TRBD1 (6 bases). The CDR3 is made up of 15 amino acids. The ends were cut back, 0 bases at V and 8 bases at J, with 13 bases in the middle. The V gene's germline CDR1 is LGHNA and CDR2 YNFKEQ. This CDR3 is CASSQELQGGEKLFF. The DNA of the CDR3 is TGTGCCAGCAGCCAAGAGTTACAGGGAGGGGAAAAACTGTTTTTT.

The rearrangement uses TRBV7-2 and TRBJ2-2, with D possibly being TRBD1 (5 bases). Germline V lookup: CDR1 SGHTA, CDR2 FQGNSA. CDR3 length: 14 residues. Trimming left V 6 bases short and J 9 bases short, with 17 bases between. CDR3 coding DNA: TGTGCCAGCAGTGTAGGGGCTTCCCAAAGGGAGCTGTTTTTT. Protein sequence: CASSVGASQRELFF.

This rearrangement joins TRBV7-2 to TRBJ1-2, with TRBD1 as a possible D gene (6 bases). CDR3 length: 15 amino acids. Germline lookup yields CDR1 SGHTA and CDR2 FQGNSA. Trimming pared 2 bases from V and 4 bases from J, leaving 14 bases between. CDR3 nucleotide sequence: TGTGCCAGCAGCTTAAACGGGGGGGCGGGCTATGGCTACACCTTC. Protein product: CASSLNGGAGYGYTF. Looking up the rest from reference TRBV7-2 and TRBJ1-2 gives the full variable domain: GAGVSQSPSNKVTEKGKDVELRCDPISGHTALYWYRQSLGQGLEFLIYFQGNSAPDKSGLPSDRFSAERTGGSVSTLTIQRTQQEDSAVYLCASSLNGGAGYGYTFGSGTRLTVV.

J is TRBJ2-1 and V is TRBV6-5; tentatively, D is TRBD2 (7 bases). The CDR3 has 15 amino acids. Trimming shortened V by 8 bases and J by 1 base, and 15 bases separated the two germline ends. The V gene's germline CDR1 is MNHEY and CDR2 SVGAGI. CDR3 in amino acids: CASWRGTKSYNEQFF. The CDR3 region has the DNA TGTGCCAGCTGGAGGGGGACTAAATCCTACAATGAGCAGTTCTTC.

V is TRBV29-1 and J is TRBJ1-4, with TRBD1 matching 10 bases. The CDR3 spans 12 residues. The V segment lost 7 bases and the J segment 15 bases; nucleotides outside the gene matches: 11. CDR1 is SQVTM and CDR2 is ANQGSEA in the germline V gene. The DNA of the CDR3 is TGCAGCGCTACCGGGACAGGGGTTTTCGTGTTTTTT. It yields the protein CSATGTGVFVFF.

CDR3 sequence (DNA): TGTGCCAGTAGTATGGGACAGGGGAGAAATTTGTACCAAGAGACCCAGTACTTC. It yields the protein CASSMGQGRNLYQETQYF. The chain employs TRBV19 and TRBJ2-5; the match to TRBD1 covers 10 bases. Germline values: CDR1 LNHDA, CDR2 SQIVND (reference sequence). The CDR3 runs 18 residues. Trimming cost V 3 bases and J 0 bases; bases outside gene matches: 10.

The chain employs TRBV2 and TRBJ2-7, with 11 bases identical to TRBD2. Germline values: CDR1 SNHLY, CDR2 FYNNEI. J lost 6 bases, V lost 8 bases, and 9 bases had no gene match. The length of the CDR3 is 14 residues. As DNA, the CDR3 is TGTGCCAGCGCGAGTAGCGGGGGGGCGGTCGAGCAGTACTTC. The encoded protein is CASASSGGAVEQYF. The variable domain in full, with the rest retrieved from reference TRBV2 and TRBJ2-7, is EPEVTQTPSHQVTQMGQEVILRCVPISNHLYFYWYRQILGQKVEFLVSFYNNEISEKSEIFDDQFSVERPDGSNFTLKIRSTKLEDSAMYFCASASSGGAVEQYFGPGTRLTVT.

This chain links TRBV6-5 with TRBJ1-1, with a tentative D call TRBD1 (6 bases). The V gene's germline CDR1 is MNHEY and CDR2 SVGAGI. Trimming pared 10 bases from V and 5 bases from J, leaving 20 bases between. The CDR3 extends over 14 amino acids. This chain's CDR3 is CATNYRDQGTEAFF. CDR3 sequence (DNA): TGTGCCACGAACTACCGGGATCAGGGGACTGAAGCTTTCTTT.

The table lists this clone with a few counts. V gene TRBV5-1 combines with J gene TRBJ2-2; D not certain. CDR1 is SGHRS, CDR2 YFSETQ, per germline. Trimming removed 5 bases at V and 4 bases at J, with 9 bases between. CDR3 size: 13 residues. As DNA, the CDR3 is TGCGCCAGCAGTGGGGAACCCACCGGGGAGCTGTTTTTT. It yields the protein CASSGEPTGELFF.

The genes are TRBV19 and TRBJ1-5; 7 positions agree with TRBD1. The CDR3 loop spans 15 amino acids. CDR1 LNHDA and CDR2 SQIVND come from the germline V gene (reference sequence). The V segment lost 8 bases and the J segment 5 bases; nucleotides outside the gene matches: 12. The CDR3 region has the DNA TGTGCCAGTTCCCCCGGCAGGGGGTCCTATCAGCCCCAGCATTTT. Translated: CASSPGRGSYQPQHF.

This chain links TRBV30 with TRBJ1-3; 8 positions agree with TRBD1. Unmatched junction bases numbered 4, after V lost 4 bases and J lost 2 bases. In germline, CDR1 is GTSNPN, CDR2 SVGIG (reference sequence). This CDR3 has 14 amino acids. The CDR3 sequence: CAWTRQGPGNTIYF. Here the CDR3 DNA reads TGTGCCTGGACCCGACAGGGGCCTGGAAACACCATATATTTT.

This clone was seen only a few times. The rearrangement links TRBV5-1 to TRBJ1-5; 7 positions agree with TRBD1. The CDR3 has 14 amino acids. Germline V CDR1 and CDR2: SGHRS, YFSETQ. The ends lost 4 bases at V and 3 bases at J; junction bases unmatched: 4. As DNA, the CDR3 is TGCGCCAGCAGCGAGACAGGGTTCAATCAGCCCCAGCATTTT. As protein: CASSETGFNQPQHF. Using reference TRBV5-1 and TRBJ1-5 for the parts outside the CDR3, the full variable domain is KAGVTQTPRYLIKTRGQQVTLSCSPISGHRSVSWYQQTPGQGLQFLFEYFSETQRNKGNFPGRFSGRQFSNSRSEMNVSTLELGDSALYLCASSETGFNQPQHFGDGTRLSIL.

This clone was recorded a few times. The chain is built from TRBV9 and TRBJ2-7; TRBD2 matches 11 bases. CDR1 and CDR2 from the germline V gene are SGDLS and YYNGEE. This CDR3 comprises 14 residues. Trimming at V came to 4 bases and at J to 5 bases, leaving 5 bases not matched to a gene. Here the CDR3 reads CASSFSGGAHEQYF. In DNA, the CDR3 is TGTGCCAGCAGCTTTAGCGGGGGGGCCCACGAGCAGTACTTC. Full variable domain (rest looked up from reference TRBV9 and TRBJ2-7): DSGVTQTPKHLITATGQRVTLRCSPRSGDLSVYWYQQSLDQGLQFLIQYYNGEERAKGNILERFSAQQFPDLHSELNLSSLELGDSALYFCASSFSGGAHEQYFGPGTRLTVT.

This rearrangement joins TRBV28 to TRBJ2-3; either TRBD1 or TRBD2 may supply D (6 bases each). Germline V gene lookup returns CDR1 MDHEN and CDR2 SYDVKM. The CDR3 loop spans 16 amino acids. With 7 bases removed from V and 4 bases from J, the gap between germline ends came to 21 bases. CDR3 in amino acids: CASTLGWGALADTQYF. DNA of the CDR3: TGTGCCAGCACCTTGGGATGGGGGGCGTTGGCAGATACGCAGTATTTT.

This clone was seen once. V and J are TRBV11-3 and TRBJ2-3; TRBD1 aligns across 7 bases. This CDR3 has 15 residues. The J segment lost 0 bases and the V segment lost 0 bases, leaving 0 bases of the junction unmatched. Germline CDR1 and CDR2: SGHNT and YENEEA. The CDR3 DNA reads TGTGCCAGCAGCTTAGAGGGACAGAGCACAGATACGCAGTATTTT. Protein: CASSLEGQSTDTQYF. Full variable domain (rest looked up from reference TRBV11-3 and TRBJ2-3): EAGVVQSPRYKIIEKKQPVAFWCNPISGHNTLYWYLQNLGQGPELLIRYENEEAVDDSQLPKDRFSAERLKGVDSTLKIQPAELGDSAVYLCASSLEGQSTDTQYFGPGTRLTVL.

This chain links TRBV7-9 with TRBJ1-5; no clear D gene. V gave up 1 base and J gave up 2 bases, with 12 bases separating them. The germline gives CDR1 SEHNR, CDR2 FQNEAQ (reference sequence). CDR3 size: 16 residues. In DNA, the CDR3 is TGTGCCAGCAGCTTAGAGTCCCCGGCTCGCAATCAGCCCCAGCATTTT. Amino acid sequence: CASSLESPARNQPQHF.

This clone was observed once. V gene TRBV28 combines with J gene TRBJ2-1; maybe TRBD1 (5 bases). Between the trimmed V and J ends, which lost 2 bases and 8 bases, there was a span of 19 bases. The CDR3 has 16 amino acids. Germline V lookup: CDR1 MDHEN, CDR2 SYDVKM. The CDR3 spells CASSLLVVGVGDEQFF. CDR3 sequence (DNA): TGTGCCAGCAGTTTACTTGTAGTAGGGGTTGGGGATGAGCAGTTCTTC.

The table lists this clone with a count of one. The V call is TRBV7-2, the J call TRBJ1-3; D uncertain. CDR3 size: 15 residues. Germline loops: CDR1 SGHTA, CDR2 FQGNSA. The ends were cut back, 5 bases at V and 0 bases at J, with 11 bases in the middle. The CDR3 reads CASSPSRSSGNTIYF. The CDR3 region has the DNA TGTGCCAGCAGCCCTAGCCGGAGCTCTGGAAACACCATATATTTT.

This clone has only one observation. The V call is TRBV7-3, the J call TRBJ2-3, with D perhaps given as TRBD1 or TRBD2 (5 bases each). Germline V gene lookup returns CDR1 SGHTA and CDR2 FQGTGA. The CDR3 contains 13 residues. Trimming took 2 bases from V and 3 from J, leaving 6 bases between them. CDR3 amino acids: CASSLGGTDTQYF. The CDR3 region has the DNA TGTGCCAGCAGCTTAGGGGGAACAGATACGCAGTATTTT.

V usage is TRBV9 and J usage is TRBJ2-2; D tentatively reads TRBD1 or TRBD2 (5 bases each). This CDR3 comprises 17 residues. The germline V and J ends were trimmed by 4 bases and 1 base, with 17 bases remaining between them. The germline CDR1 and CDR2 sequences are SGDLS and YYNGEE. The DNA for the CDR3 is TGTGCCAGCAGCCCTCACATGTTGGGGGTGAACACCGGGGAGCTGTTTTTT. Its translation is CASSPHMLGVNTGELFF. The variable domain in full, with the rest retrieved from reference TRBV9 and TRBJ2-2, is DSGVTQTPKHLITATGQRVTLRCSPRSGDLSVYWYQQSLDQGLQFLIQYYNGEERAKGNILERFSAQQFPDLHSELNLSSLELGDSALYFCASSPHMLGVNTGELFFGEGSRLTVL.

The chain uses TRBV2 and TRBJ2-6; TRBD1 agrees at 7 bases. With 6 bases clipped from V and 0 bases from J, the junction kept 2 bases outside the gene matches. The CDR3 is made up of 15 amino acids. Looked up from germline, CDR1 is SNHLY and CDR2 is FYNNEI. Here the CDR3 DNA reads TGTGCCAGCAGCCGACAGGGCTCTGGGGCCAACGTCCTGACTTTC. Its translation is CASSRQGSGANVLTF.

This sequence joins TRBV4-2 and TRBJ2-2, with no clear D. Deletions cut 3 bases from V and 7 bases from J, with 21 bases between. This CDR3 contains 17 residues. The germline V gene encodes CDR1 LGHNA and CDR2 YNFKEQ. The CDR3 protein is CASSQEGSVAGLGELFF. In DNA, the CDR3 is TGTGCCAGCAGCCAGGAAGGCAGCGTAGCCGGGCTCGGGGAGCTGTTTTTT.

The chain links TRBV28 to TRBJ2-1; D is unclear. The germline CDR1 and CDR2 sequences are MDHEN and SYDVKM. Trimming took 1 base from V and 10 from J, leaving 5 bases between them. This CDR3 has 11 residues. The CDR3, as DNA: TGTGCCAGCAGTTTATTCGGCGAGCAGTTCTTC. Protein: CASSLFGEQFF.

The chain joins TRBV11-3 to TRBJ2-4, with no clear D. Germline assignment: CDR1 SGHNT and CDR2 YENEEA. V was clipped by 2 bases and J by 2 bases, with 4 bases between them. The CDR3 sequence is 13 residues long. Here the CDR3 DNA reads TGTGCCAGCAGCTTACCCCCCAAAAACATTCAGTACTTC. It codes for CASSLPPKNIQYF.

This sequence joins TRBV29-1 and TRBJ2-7; possibly TRBD2 for D (5 bases). V lost 3 bases to trimming and J lost 6 bases, with 12 bases between them. There are 12 residues in the CDR3. Germline V CDR1 and CDR2: SQVTM, ANQGSEA. CDR3 sequence reads: CSVDLAAGEQYF. The DNA for the CDR3 is TGCAGCGTTGATCTTGCGGCGGGCGAGCAGTACTTC.

The chain combines TRBV4-1 with TRBJ2-5; perhaps D is TRBD1 or TRBD2 (5 bases each). The CDR3 covers 13 residues. The V and J ends lost 5 bases and 6 bases respectively, with 13 bases between them. Looked up from germline, CDR1 is MGHRA and CDR2 is YSYEKL. DNA for the CDR3: TGCGCCAGCAGCGTAGAGGGGTGGCAGACCCAGTACTTC. It is translated as CASSVEGWQTQYF.

The gene calls are TRBV9 and TRBJ2-7; D remains unclear. This CDR3 has 16 amino acids. Germline V gene data show CDR1 as SGDLS and CDR2 as YYNGEE. V was trimmed by 0 bases and J by 1 base, leaving 14 bases between them. The CDR3, as DNA: TGTGCCAGCAGCGTAGTATCTCTGGGGAATTCCTACGAGCAGTACTTC. This translates into CASSVVSLGNSYEQYF.